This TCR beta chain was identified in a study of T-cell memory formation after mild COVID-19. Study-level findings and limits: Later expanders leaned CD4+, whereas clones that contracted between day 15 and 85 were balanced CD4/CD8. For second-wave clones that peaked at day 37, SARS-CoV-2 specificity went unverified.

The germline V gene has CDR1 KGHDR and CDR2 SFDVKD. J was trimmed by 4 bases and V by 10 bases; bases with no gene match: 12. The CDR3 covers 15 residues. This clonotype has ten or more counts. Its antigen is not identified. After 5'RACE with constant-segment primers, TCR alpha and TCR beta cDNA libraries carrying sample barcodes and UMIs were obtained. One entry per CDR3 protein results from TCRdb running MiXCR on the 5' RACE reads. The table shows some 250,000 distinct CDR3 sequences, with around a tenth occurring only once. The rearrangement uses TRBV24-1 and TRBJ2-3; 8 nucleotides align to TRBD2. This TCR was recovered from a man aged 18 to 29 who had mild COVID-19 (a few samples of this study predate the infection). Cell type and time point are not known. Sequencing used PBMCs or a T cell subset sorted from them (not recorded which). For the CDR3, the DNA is TGTGCCACTTCACCGAGAGCGGGGGCTGCAGATACGCAGTATTTT. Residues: CATSPRAGAADTQYF.